The next 22 T cell receptor beta chains were all read from a single sample in a study of metastatic and nonmetastatic thyroid tumors. No treatment of any kind had been given to any patient before thyroid surgery. TCRdb re-clonotyped the PCR reads via MiXCR. Here the sample spans some 30,000 clones, 25% to 30% being singletons. The sequencing sample was made of blood. These receptors were collected from a female donor with papillary thyroid cancer or a benign thyroid nodule (not recorded which). Some clones in this sample may be carry-over from other donors' samples.

Only a few counts were recorded for this clone. The chain links TRBV6-1 to TRBJ1-2; a weak D match, TRBD1 (5 bases). V was clipped by 3 bases and J by 3 bases, with 17 bases between them. The CDR3 covers 16 residues. CDR1 MNHNS and CDR2 SASEGT come from the germline V gene. CDR3 sequence reads: CASSEGTRRSDYGYTF. The CDR3, as DNA: TGTGCCAGCAGTGAGGGGACCCGGCGGTCTGACTATGGCTACACCTTC.

The V and J genes are TRBV20-1 and TRBJ2-2; D possibly corresponds to TRBD1 (5 bases). The CDR3 consists of 14 residues. Germline-derived CDR1 and CDR2 are DFQATT and SNEGSKA (reference sequence). V was cut by 6 bases and J by 0 bases, with 11 bases left in between. CDR3 sequence reads: CSASRDSNTGELFF. The CDR3 coding sequence is TGCAGTGCCTCCAGGGATTCGAACACCGGGGAGCTGTTTTTT.

In regard to this clone: Germline is not matched at one junction end, which may reflect a read error. The chain links TRBV7-3 to TRBJ2-3; D may be TRBD1 (6 bases). The CDR3 loop spans 17 amino acids. In germline, CDR1 is SGHTA, CDR2 FQGTGA. CDR3 sequence reads: CASSHLPVQGGTDTQYF. CDR3 bases: TGTGCCAGCAGCCACCTACCGGTACAGGGTGGCACAGACACGCAGTATTTT.

This clone was detected only a few times. This chain connects TRBV6-2 or TRBV6-3 to TRBJ2-7, with 12 bases aligning to TRBD2. Trimming cost V 2 bases and J 6 bases; bases outside gene matches: 11. The germline V gene has CDR1 MNHEY and CDR2 SVGEGT. CDR3 length equals 17 residues. The CDR3 reads CASSYGLAGGPLSEQYF. CDR3 nucleotides: TGTGCCAGCAGTTACGGTCTAGCGGGAGGGCCATTAAGCGAGCAGTACTTC.

This chain joins TRBV20-1 and TRBJ2-7; 15 bases fit TRBD2. This CDR3 region has 13 residues. CDR1 and CDR2 from the germline V gene are DFQATT and SNEGSKA (reference sequence). V trimming: 6 bases; J trimming: 7 bases; junction bases outside the gene matches: 4. In nucleotides, the CDR3 is TGCAGTGCCCACGGACTAGCGGGAGGGGAGCAGTACTTC. Its translation: CSAHGLAGGEQYF.

This clone was recorded a few times. The V gene is TRBV6-9, the J gene TRBJ2-5; perhaps TRBD2 as D (5 bases). The V end was cut by 1 base, the J end by 5 bases, with 14 bases between. Germline V CDR1 and CDR2: MNHGY, SVAAGI. The CDR3 length is 15 residues. CDR3 coding DNA: TGTGCCAGCAGTTATTTACTAGACCCCGGGGAGACCCAGTACTTC. Translation: CASSYLLDPGETQYF.

This clone has only one observation. The chain carries TRBV11-2 and TRBJ1-1; the match to TRBD1 covers 7 bases. In germline, CDR1 is SGHAT, CDR2 FQNNGV. Losses at the gene ends were 0 bases for V and 6 bases for J; bases not matched to a gene: 1. CDR3 size: 13 residues. CDR3 region: CASSLDRGSEAFF. In DNA, the CDR3 is TGTGCCAGCAGCTTAGACAGGGGGTCTGAAGCTTTCTTT.

This clone was recorded many times. The V call is TRBV18, the J call TRBJ2-5; no clear D. The CDR3 covers 11 residues. Trimming removed 3 bases at V and 5 bases at J, with 4 bases between. Germline assignment: CDR1 KGHSH and CDR2 LQKENI. CDR3 loop: CASSPGETQYF. The CDR3 DNA is TGTGCCAGCTCACCGGGGGAGACCCAGTACTTC.

V is TRBV5-1 and J is TRBJ2-5, with 7 bases identical to TRBD1. The CDR3 covers 15 residues. Germline values: CDR1 SGHRS, CDR2 YFSETQ. The V and J ends lost 0 bases and 4 bases, in that order; junction bases with no gene match: 6. The CDR3 DNA reads TGCGCCAGCAGCTTGGCGGGACAGAGGCTAGAGACCCAGTACTTC. Protein product: CASSLAGQRLETQYF.

This clone was counted between two and nine times. This sequence joins TRBV10-3 and TRBJ2-2; D is ambiguous. The CDR3 is made up of 12 amino acids. Germline V gene sequence: CDR1 ENHRY, CDR2 SYGVKD. V lost 3 bases to trimming and J lost 7 bases, with 6 bases between them. Here the CDR3 reads CAISEDYGELFF. CDR3 coding DNA: TGTGCCATCAGTGAAGATTACGGGGAGCTGTTTTTT.

V is TRBV27 and J is TRBJ2-7; D unclear. Looked up from germline, CDR1 is MNHEY and CDR2 is SMNVEV (reference sequence). The ends were cut back, 0 bases at V and 3 bases at J, with 9 bases in the middle. CDR3 size: 14 residues. The CDR3 here is CASSLSSQIYEQYF. The CDR3 bases are TGTGCCAGCAGTTTATCCTCACAGATCTACGAGCAGTACTTC.

This clone was recorded many times. The V call is TRBV3-1, the J call TRBJ1-3; D unresolved. This CDR3 is built from 17 residues. Germline CDR1 reads LGHDT; CDR2 reads YNNKEL (reference sequence). Trimming removed 4 bases from V and 0 bases from J, with 16 bases in between. This chain's CDR3 is CASSPIFTRSSGNTIYF. Here the CDR3 DNA reads TGTGCCAGCAGCCCCATATTCACACGGAGCTCTGGAAACACCATATATTTT.

The chain employs TRBV6-2 or TRBV6-3 and TRBJ2-7, with unresolved D. CDR3 length equals 15 residues. Per germline, CDR1 MNHEY and CDR2 SVGEGT. V was trimmed by 0 bases and J by 4 bases, leaving 13 bases between them. CDR3 residues: CASSYSISWDYEQYF. The CDR3 nucleotides read TGTGCCAGCAGTTACTCGATCTCCTGGGATTACGAGCAGTACTTC.

Concerning this clone itself: A much larger clone differs from this one at a single base, so this may be a read error. The conserved phenylalanine or tryptophan normally closing the CDR3 is absent here, so this likely arose from a read error. The chain carries TRBV4-3 and TRBJ2-1; the D call may be TRBD1 or TRBD2 (5 bases each). CDR1 and CDR2 (germline): LGHNA, YSLEER. The ends were cut back, 5 bases at V and 7 bases at J, with 12 bases in the middle. CDR3 length: 13 amino acids. The CDR3 loop reads CASSGGGRNEQFS. For the CDR3, the DNA is TGCGCCAGCAGCGGGGGTGGACGGAATGAGCAGTTCTCC.

This chain joins TRBV9 and TRBJ1-2; D is possibly TRBD1 (5 bases). V lost 10 bases and J lost 3, with 16 bases in between. CDR3 size: 13 residues. Germline V gene lookup returns CDR1 SGDLS and CDR2 YYNGEE. The CDR3: CAVKGGGDYGYTF. The CDR3, as DNA: TGTGCCGTAAAGGGTGGGGGGGACTATGGCTACACCTTC.

This clone was observed at least ten times. Within the sample, other DNA sequences also encode this same CDR3. The chain uses TRBV7-9 and TRBJ1-5, with D unclear. The length of the CDR3 is 12 residues. Trimming stripped 5 bases from V and 5 bases from J, with 7 bases between. Germline-derived CDR1 and CDR2 are SEHNR and FQNEAQ (reference sequence). CDR3 loop: CASSASDQPQHF. CDR3 bases: TGTGCCAGCAGCGCCTCAGATCAGCCCCAGCATTTT. The full variable domain, in which reference TRBV7-9 and TRBJ1-5 provide the parts outside the CDR3, is DTGVSQNPRHKITKRGQNVTFRCDPISEHNRLYWYRQTLGQGPEFLTYFQNEAQLEKSRLLSDRFSAERPKGSFSTLEIQRTEQGDSAMYLCASSASDQPQHFGDGTRLSIL.

Ten or more counts support this clone. The chain has TRBV30 and TRBJ2-3; TRBD2 agrees at 12 bases. The germline V gene has CDR1 GTSNPN and CDR2 SVGIG (reference sequence). The V and J ends lost 1 base and 4 bases, in that order; junction bases with no gene match: 0. CDR3 length: 14 amino acids. The CDR3 sequence is CAWSGLAGADTQYF. The DNA for the CDR3 is TGTGCCTGGAGTGGACTAGCGGGAGCAGATACGCAGTATTTT.

This clone showed up just a few times. J is TRBJ2-1 and V is TRBV24-1, with D unclear. The CDR3 consists of 13 residues. With 4 bases removed from V and 4 bases from J, the gap between germline ends came to 7 bases. Per germline, CDR1 KGHDR and CDR2 SFDVKD. CDR3 in DNA: TGTGCCACCAGTGACCCAGAATACAATGAGCAGTTCTTC. This gives the protein CATSDPEYNEQFF.

About this clone itself: The junction does not match germline at one end; this may be a read error. The CDR3 loop reads CSASDLDEGTDMQYF. The CDR3 bases are TGCAGTGCTTCCGACCTGGACGAGGGCACAGATATGCAGTATTTT. The rearrangement joins TRBV20-1 to TRBJ2-3, with a tentative D call TRBD2 (5 bases). The germline V gene encodes CDR1 DFQATT and CDR2 SNEGSKA (reference sequence). This CDR3 has 15 amino acids.

This clone showed up just a few times. This sequence joins TRBV6-1 and TRBJ2-5; TRBD2 matches 10 bases. V gave up 7 bases and J gave up 1 base; unmatched junction bases: 9. There are 16 residues in the CDR3. Germline V gives CDR1 MNHNS, CDR2 SASEGT. CDR3 sequence reads: CASKLMGLATQETQYF. CDR3 in DNA: TGTGCCAGCAAACTAATGGGACTAGCGACCCAAGAGACCCAGTACTTC.

This clone was detected a few times. The V and J genes are TRBV19 and TRBJ2-1; possibly TRBD2 for D (6 bases). In germline, CDR1 is LNHDA, CDR2 SQIVND (reference sequence). This CDR3 region has 12 residues. V was clipped by 3 bases and J by 9 bases, with 9 bases between them. The CDR3 is CASSIRGGEQFF. DNA of the CDR3: TGTGCCAGTAGTATTAGGGGAGGTGAGCAGTTCTTC.

This clone was seen at least ten times. The V gene is TRBV7-3, the J gene TRBJ2-3; a weak D match, TRBD2 (5 bases). The V gene's germline CDR1 is SGHTA and CDR2 FQGTGA. The CDR3 has 15 residues. The ends were cut back, 1 base at V and 0 bases at J, with 8 bases in the middle. The chain's CDR3 is CASSLMGGSTDTQYF. The CDR3 DNA reads TGTGCCAGCAGCTTAATGGGCGGGAGCACAGATACGCAGTATTTT.